This TCR beta chain was captured by sequencing in a study of blood T cell repertoires in COVID-19. TCRdb's copy holds only in-frame clones and misses some; the assay was immunoSEQ multiplex PCR. The sample comprises about 200,000 clones, around four fifths of which are singletons, and 5% to 6.5% rests with the top ten. The TCR originated in an older woman with active or convalescent COVID-19. Input material: peripheral blood.

CDR3 amino acids: CASRRGTGLSTDTQYF. CDR3 bases: TGTGCCAGCAGACGAGGTACAGGGTTAAGCACAGATACGCAGTATTTT. The chain combines TRBV14 with TRBJ2-3; D possibly corresponds to TRBD1 (6 bases). Deletions cut 6 bases from V and 0 bases from J, with 16 bases between. Germline V lookup: CDR1 SGHDN, CDR2 FVKESK. The CDR3 sequence is 16 residues long. Variable domain in full (rest from reference TRBV14 and TRBJ2-3): EAGVTQFPSHSVIEKGQTVTLRCDPISGHDNLYWYRRVMGKEIKFLLHFVKESKQDESGMPNNRFLAERTGGTYSTLKVQPAELEDSGVYFCASRRGTGLSTDTQYFGPGTRLTVL.